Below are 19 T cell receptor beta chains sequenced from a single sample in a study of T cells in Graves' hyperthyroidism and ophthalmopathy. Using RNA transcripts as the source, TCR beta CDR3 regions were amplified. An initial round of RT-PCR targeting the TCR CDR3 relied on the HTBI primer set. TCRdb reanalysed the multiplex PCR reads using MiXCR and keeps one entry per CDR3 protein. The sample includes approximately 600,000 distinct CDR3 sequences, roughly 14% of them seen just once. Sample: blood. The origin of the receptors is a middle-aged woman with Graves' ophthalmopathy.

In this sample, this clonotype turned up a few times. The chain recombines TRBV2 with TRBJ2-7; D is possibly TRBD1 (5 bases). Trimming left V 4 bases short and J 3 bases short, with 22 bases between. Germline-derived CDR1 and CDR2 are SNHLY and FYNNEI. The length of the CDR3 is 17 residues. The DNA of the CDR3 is TGTGCCAGCAGTGCCAGCCCGACAGCTACAATCAACTACGAGCAGTACTTC. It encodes CASSASPTATINYEQYF. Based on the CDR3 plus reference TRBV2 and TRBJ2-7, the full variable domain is EPEVTQTPSHQVTQMGQEVILRCVPISNHLYFYWYRQILGQKVEFLVSFYNNEISEKSEIFDDQFSVERPDGSNFTLKIRSTKLEDSAMYFCASSASPTATINYEQYFGPGTRLTVT.

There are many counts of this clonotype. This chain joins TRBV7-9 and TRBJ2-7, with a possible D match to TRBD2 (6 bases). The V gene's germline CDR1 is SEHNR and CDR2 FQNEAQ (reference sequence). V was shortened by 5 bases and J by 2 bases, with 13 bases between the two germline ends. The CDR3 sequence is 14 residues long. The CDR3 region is CASSTLGGAYEQYF. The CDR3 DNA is TGTGCCAGCAGCACGCTCGGGGGAGCCTACGAGCAGTACTTC.

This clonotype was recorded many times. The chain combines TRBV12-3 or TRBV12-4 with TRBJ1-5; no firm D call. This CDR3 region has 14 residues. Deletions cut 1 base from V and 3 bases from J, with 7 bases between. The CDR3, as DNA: TGTGCCAGCAGTTTAGGGGCAGACAATCAGCCCCAGCATTTT. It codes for CASSLGADNQPQHF.

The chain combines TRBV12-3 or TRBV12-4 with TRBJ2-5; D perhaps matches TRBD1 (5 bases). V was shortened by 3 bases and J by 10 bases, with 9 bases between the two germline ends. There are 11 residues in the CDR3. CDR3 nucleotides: TGTGCCAGCAGTTTGGGGCGAAGCCAGTACTTC. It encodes CASSLGRSQYF.

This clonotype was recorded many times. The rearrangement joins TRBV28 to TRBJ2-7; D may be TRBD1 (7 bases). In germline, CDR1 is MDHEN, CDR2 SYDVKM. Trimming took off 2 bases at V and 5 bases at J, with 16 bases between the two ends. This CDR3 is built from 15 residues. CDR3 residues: CASSLGGGVFDEQYF. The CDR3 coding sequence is TGTGCCAGCAGTTTAGGAGGGGGCGTCTTTGACGAGCAGTACTTC.

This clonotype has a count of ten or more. The CDR3 spells CSVAGGAGTGELFF. Here the CDR3 DNA reads TGCAGCGTAGCTGGGGGAGCGGGAACCGGGGAGCTGTTTTTT. J is TRBJ2-2 and V is TRBV29-1, with TRBD2 matching over 7 bases. The CDR3 sequence is 14 residues long. Trimming took 6 bases from V and 5 from J; bases not matched to a gene: 9. From germline, CDR1 is SQVTM and CDR2 ANQGSEA.

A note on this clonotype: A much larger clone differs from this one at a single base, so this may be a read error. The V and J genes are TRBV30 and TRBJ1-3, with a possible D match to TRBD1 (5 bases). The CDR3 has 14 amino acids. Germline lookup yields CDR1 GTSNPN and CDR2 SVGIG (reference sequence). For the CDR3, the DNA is TGTGCCCGGAGCCAGGGTGGTAGTAGAAACACCATATATTTT. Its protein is CARSQGGSRNTIYF.

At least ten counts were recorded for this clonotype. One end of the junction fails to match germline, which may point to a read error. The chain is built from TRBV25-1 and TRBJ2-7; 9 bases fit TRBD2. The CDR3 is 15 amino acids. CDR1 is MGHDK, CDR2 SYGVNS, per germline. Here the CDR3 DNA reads TGTGCCAGCAGGCCCTTTAGCGGGAGCCAATACGAGCAGCACTTC. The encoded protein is CASRPFSGSQYEQHF.

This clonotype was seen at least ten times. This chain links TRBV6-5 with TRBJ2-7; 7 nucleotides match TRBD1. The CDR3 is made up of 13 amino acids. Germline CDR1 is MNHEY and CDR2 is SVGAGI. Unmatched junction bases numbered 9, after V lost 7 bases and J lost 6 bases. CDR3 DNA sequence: TGTGCCAGCACCGACAGGGAGTCCCGCGAGCAGTACTTC. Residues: CASTDRESREQYF.

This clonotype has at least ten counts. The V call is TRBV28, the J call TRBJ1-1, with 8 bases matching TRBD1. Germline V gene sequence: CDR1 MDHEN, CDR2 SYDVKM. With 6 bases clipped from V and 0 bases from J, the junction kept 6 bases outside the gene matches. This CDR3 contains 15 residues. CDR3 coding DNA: TGTGCCAGCAGCCCGACAGGGGACATGAACACTGAAGCTTTCTTT. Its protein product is CASSPTGDMNTEAFF.

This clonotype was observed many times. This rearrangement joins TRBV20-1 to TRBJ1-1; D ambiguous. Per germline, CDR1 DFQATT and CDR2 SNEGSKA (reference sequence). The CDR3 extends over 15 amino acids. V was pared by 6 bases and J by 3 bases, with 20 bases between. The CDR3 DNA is TGCAGTGCCGCCCCTCGGGCCCAATTGGACACTGAAGCTTTCTTT. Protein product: CSAAPRAQLDTEAFF.

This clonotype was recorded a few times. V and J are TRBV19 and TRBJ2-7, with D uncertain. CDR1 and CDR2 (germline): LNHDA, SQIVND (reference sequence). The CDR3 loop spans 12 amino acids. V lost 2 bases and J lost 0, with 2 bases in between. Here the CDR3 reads CASSILSYEQYF. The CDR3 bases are TGTGCCAGTAGTATACTCTCCTACGAGCAGTACTTC. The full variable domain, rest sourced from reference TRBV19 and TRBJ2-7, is DGGITQSPKYLFRKEGQNVTLSCEQNLNHDAMYWYRQDPGQGLRLIYYSQIVNDFQKGDIAEGYSVSREKKESFPLTVTSAQKNPTAFYLCASSILSYEQYFGPGTRLTVT.

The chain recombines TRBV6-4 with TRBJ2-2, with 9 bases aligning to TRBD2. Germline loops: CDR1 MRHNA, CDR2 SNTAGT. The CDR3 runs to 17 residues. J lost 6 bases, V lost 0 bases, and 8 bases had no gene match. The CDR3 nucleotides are TGTGCCAGCAGTGACTCCCTTAGCGGGAGTTGGTCCGGGGAGCTGTTTTTT. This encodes CASSDSLSGSWSGELFF.

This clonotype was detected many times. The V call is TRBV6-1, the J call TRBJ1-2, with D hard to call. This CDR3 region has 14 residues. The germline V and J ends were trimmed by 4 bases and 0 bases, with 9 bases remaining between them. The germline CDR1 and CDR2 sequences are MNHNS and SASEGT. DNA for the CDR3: TGTGCCAGCAGTGGGACGGCAACTAACTATGGCTACACCTTC. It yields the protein CASSGTATNYGYTF.

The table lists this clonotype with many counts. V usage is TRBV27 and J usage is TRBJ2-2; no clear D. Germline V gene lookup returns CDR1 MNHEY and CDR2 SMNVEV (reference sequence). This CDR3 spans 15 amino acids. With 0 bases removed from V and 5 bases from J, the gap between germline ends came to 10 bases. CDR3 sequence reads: CASSLSSVGTGELFF. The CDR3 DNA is TGTGCCAGCAGTTTATCGTCGGTCGGTACCGGGGAGCTGTTTTTT.

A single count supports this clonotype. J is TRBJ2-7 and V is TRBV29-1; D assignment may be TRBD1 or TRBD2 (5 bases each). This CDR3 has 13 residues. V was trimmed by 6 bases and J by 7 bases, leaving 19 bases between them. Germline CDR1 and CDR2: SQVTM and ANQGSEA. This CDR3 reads CSVGPGLSSEQYF. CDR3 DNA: TGCAGCGTCGGCCCGGGGCTTTCCTCGGAGCAGTACTTC.

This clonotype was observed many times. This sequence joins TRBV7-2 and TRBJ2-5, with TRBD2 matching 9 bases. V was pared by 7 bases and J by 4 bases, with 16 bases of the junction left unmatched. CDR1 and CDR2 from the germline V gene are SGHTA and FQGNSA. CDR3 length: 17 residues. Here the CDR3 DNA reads TGTGCCAGCAACTTGGGACACACGGGACTAGCCGGAGAGACCCAGTACTTC. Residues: CASNLGHTGLAGETQYF.

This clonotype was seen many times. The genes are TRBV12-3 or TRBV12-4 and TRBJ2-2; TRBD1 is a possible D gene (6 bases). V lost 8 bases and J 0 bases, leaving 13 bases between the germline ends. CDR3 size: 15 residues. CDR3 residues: CASSWGHANTGELFF. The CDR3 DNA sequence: TGTGCCAGCTCCTGGGGGCACGCGAACACCGGGGAGCTGTTTTTT.

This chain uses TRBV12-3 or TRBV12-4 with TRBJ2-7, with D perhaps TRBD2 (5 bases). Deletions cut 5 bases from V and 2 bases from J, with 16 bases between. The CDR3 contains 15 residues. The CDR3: CASSPLLREPYEQYF. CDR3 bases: TGTGCCAGCAGTCCCCTGTTGAGGGAGCCCTACGAGCAGTACTTC.